A selection of T cell receptor beta chains follows, all from one sample in a study of T cell responses to AZD1222 COVID-19 vaccine. Here immunoSEQ multiplex PCR was the method, and the copy in TCRdb shows in-frame clones only, minus some. This repertoire shows nearly 110,000 clones, just over 90% found once; its top ten account for around 5.9%. The source was peripheral blood, collected 28 days after the second AZD1222 dose. Receptor source: an adult who received the AZD1222 COVID-19 vaccine. The CDR3 runs from the conserved cysteine through the conserved F or W. The D gene is left open where the match is weak. A clone size is listed for some rows: how often the clone was seen (once, few, many), or a class if it is expanded.

>TRBD1|NA|14|TRBV9|TRBJ2-7
TGTGCCAGCAGCTTAAGACAGGGCCGGCACGAGCAGTACTTC
CASSLRQGRHEQYF
>NA|NA|13|TRBV3-1/TRBV3-2|TRBJ1-6
TGTGCCAGCAGCAAAGGAGGGACTACACCCCTCCACTTT
CASSKGGTTPLHF
>NA|NA|12|TRBV25-1|TRBJ1-6
TGTGCCAGCAGTGAACCCAACTCACCCCTCCACTTT
CASSEPNSPLHF
>TRBD2|NA|15|TRBV13|TRBJ2-5
TGTGCCAGCAGCCTCGGGACTAGCGGGACGGAGACCCAGTACTTC
CASSLGTSGTETQYF
>NA|NA|15|TRBV11-2|TRBJ1-6
TGTGCCAGCAGCTTCAGCCGGGCCTCTAATTCACCCCTCCACTTT
CASSFSRASNSPLHF
>NA|once|15|TRBV9|TRBJ1-5
TGTGCCAGCAGCGTAGACTACTCTGGCAATCAGCCCCAGCATTTT
CASSVDYSGNQPQHF
>TRBD1|NA|15|TRBV9|TRBJ2-5
TGTGCCAGCAGCGTAAGGGGACAGTTAGGGGAGACCCAGTACTTC
CASSVRGQLGETQYF
>TRBD2|NA|16|TRBV7-2|TRBJ2-7
TGTGCCAGCAGCTTAGATCGAGCGGGAGTGGCAAACGAGCAGTACTTC
CASSLDRAGVANEQYF
>NA|NA|14|TRBV2|TRBJ2-3
TGTGCCAGCACTGAGGAAGCTAGCACAGATACGCAGTATTTT
CASTEEASTDTQYF
>NA|NA|14|TRBV11-2|TRBJ1-1
TGTGCCAGCAGCTTTTTCGCCCCCGGAACTGAAGCTTTCTTT
CASSFFAPGTEAFF
>NA|few|14|TRBV27|TRBJ2-7
TGTGCCAGCAGACGGGGAGGGGGCTTCTACGAGCAGTACTTC
CASRRGGGFYEQYF
>TRBD1|NA|15|TRBV24-1|TRBJ2-2
TGTGCCACCAGAAGACAGGGGGCGTGGACCGGGGAGCTGTTTTTT
CATRRQGAWTGELFF
>TRBD2|NA|14|TRBV4-3|TRBJ2-1
TGCGCCAGCAGCCAGGGACTAGTTCTCGGTGAGCAGTTCTTC
CASSQGLVLGEQFF
>NA|NA|18|TRBV6-4|TRBJ1-5
TGTGCCAGCAGTGAGATTGGAGCCCATAGACAGTACAATCAGCCCCAGCATTTT
CASSEIGAHRQYNQPQHF
>NA|NA|14|TRBV6-5|TRBJ2-7
TGTGCCAGCAGTTATTCGTACAGACCGAAATCGCAGTACTTC
CASSYSYRPKSQYF
>TRBD1|NA|16|TRBV5-1|TRBJ2-7
TGCGCCAGCAGTTTTGGTTCCCGGGACAGGAAAGACGAGCAGTACTTC
CASSFGSRDRKDEQYF
>NA|once|15|TRBV5-4|TRBJ2-7
TGTGCCAGCAGCTTGGAAGGGTCGGCGCAGTACGAGCAGTACTTC
CASSLEGSAQYEQYF
>NA|NA|12|TRBV29-1|TRBJ2-7
TGCAGCGTTGAAGGAAGGGCCTACGAGCAGTACTTC
CSVEGRAYEQYF
>NA|NA|15|TRBV19|TRBJ1-1
TGTGCCAGTAGTATAGTGGGGGCGGGCGACACTGAAGCTTTCTTT
CASSIVGAGDTEAFF
>TRBD2|NA|14|TRBV7-9|TRBJ2-7
TGTGCCAGCAGCCTAGCGGGTAACTCCTACGAGCAGTACTTC
CASSLAGNSYEQYF
>NA|NA|15|TRBV27|TRBJ1-6
TGTGCCAGCAGTTTAGCAGGGCTGGATAATTCACCCCTCCACTTT
CASSLAGLDNSPLHF
>TRBD2|NA|15|TRBV12-5|TRBJ2-5
TGTGCTAGTGGTGTCGGACTAGCGGGGGGAGAGACCCAGTACTTC
CASGVGLAGGETQYF
>TRBD2|NA|16|TRBV6-1|TRBJ2-7
TGTGCCAGCAGTGCTAGCGGGCCTTTATTAACGGGGGAGCAGTACTTC
CASSASGPLLTGEQYF
>NA|NA|16|TRBV5-1|TRBJ1-1
TGCGCCAGCAGCACCGGGTCCAACCCAGGGAACACTGAAGCTTTCTTT
CASSTGSNPGNTEAFF
>NA|NA|13|TRBV19|TRBJ1-2
TGTGCCAGTAGTATTCACGCCTGGGGTGGCTACACCTTC
CASSIHAWGGYTF
>NA|NA|10|TRBV5-4|TRBJ2-5
TGTGCCAGCAGCTTGGACGCCCAGTACTTC
CASSLDAQYF
>NA|NA|12|TRBV7-2|TRBJ2-5
TGTGCCAGCAGTCAGGCCCGTGAGACCCAGTACTTC
CASSQARETQYF
>TRBD1|NA|17|TRBV14|TRBJ1-4
TGTGCCAGCAGCCAAGGACAGGGTGGTAGAGCTAATGAAAAACTGTTTTTT
CASSQGQGGRANEKLFF
>TRBD1|NA|16|TRBV7-8|TRBJ1-2
TGTGCCAGCAGCCCCGGACAGGGGCCTCGCGGCTATGGCTACACCTTC
CASSPGQGPRGYGYTF
>NA|NA|16|TRBV3-1/TRBV3-2|TRBJ1-1
TGTGCCAGCAGCCGCCGGAAGGGGAGGGGGAACACTGAAGCTTTCTTT
CASSRRKGRGNTEAFF
>NA|NA|13|TRBV10-3|TRBJ1-5
TGTGCCATCAACAACTTGCCCAATCAGCCCCAGCATTTT
CAINNLPNQPQHF
>NA|once|12|TRBV7-9|TRBJ2-7
TGTGCCAGCAGCATGTTCGCCTACGAGCAGTACTTC
CASSMFAYEQYF
>TRBD1|NA|16|TRBV6-5|TRBJ1-3
TGTGCCAGCAGTTACCGGACAGGACGCTCTGGAAACACCATATATTTT
CASSYRTGRSGNTIYF
>NA|NA|12|TRBV7-2|TRBJ2-1
TGTGCCAGCAGTCAAAGGAGGAATGAGCAGTTCTTC
CASSQRRNEQFF
>TRBD1|NA|15|TRBV4-2|TRBJ2-7
TGTGCCAGCAGCCCGGGACAGGGGCCTTACTACGAGCAGTACTTC
CASSPGQGPYYEQYF
>NA|NA|14|TRBV11-3|TRBJ2-1
TGTGCCAGCAGCCTAGGACCGCTCGGGAATGAGCAGTTCTTC
CASSLGPLGNEQFF
>NA|NA|11|TRBV28|TRBJ1-4
TGTGCCAGCAGTTTTGAGGAAAAACTGTTTTTT
CASSFEEKLFF
>NA|NA|16|TRBV14|TRBJ1-1
TGTGCCAGCAGCCAAGATCTAGGCAGGGGAGGCACTGAAGCTTTCTTT
CASSQDLGRGGTEAFF
>TRBD1|NA|15|TRBV7-6|TRBJ1-5
TGTGCCAGCACCTTATTTTCAGGGGGCCATCAGCCCCAGCATTTT
CASTLFSGGHQPQHF
>NA|NA|15|TRBV2|TRBJ2-7
TGTGCCAGCAGTGCGGACACCGATATCCCCCGGGAGCAGTACTTC
CASSADTDIPREQYF
>NA|once|13|TRBV28|TRBJ1-2
TGTGCCAGCAGTTGGGGGCAGGGGCAGGGCTACACCTTC
CASSWGQGQGYTF
>NA|NA|15|TRBV7-9|TRBJ1-6
TGTGCCAGCAGCTCTCCAGGGGTTAGGAATTCACCCCTCCACTTT
CASSSPGVRNSPLHF
>NA|NA|16|TRBV27|TRBJ1-6
TGTGCCAGCACCTTAGACAGGTCCCGAACTAATTCACCCCTCCACTTT
CASTLDRSRTNSPLHF
>NA|few|14|TRBV6-1|TRBJ1-4
TGTGCCAGCAGTGAAGGCCGGGGGAATGAAAAACTGTTTTTT
CASSEGRGNEKLFF
>NA|few|13|TRBV29-1|TRBJ1-5
TGCAGCGTTGGCCAGGGCCCCAATCAGCCCCAGCATTTT
CSVGQGPNQPQHF
>NA|NA|13|TRBV12-3/TRBV12-4|TRBJ1-2
TGTGCCAGCAGATCTCGCACTAACTATGGCTACACCTTC
CASRSRTNYGYTF
>NA|NA|15|TRBV6-5|TRBJ2-5
TGTGCCAGCAGTATGGGCGTGCCAGTACAAGAGACCCAGTACTTC
CASSMGVPVQETQYF
>TRBD1|NA|17|TRBV6-1|TRBJ2-5
TGTGCCAGCAGTGAATTGAAAGGGACAGGGACCCAAGAGACCCAGTACTTC
CASSELKGTGTQETQYF
>NA|NA|13|TRBV30|TRBJ1-2
TGTGCCTGGAGTGTACTGACAATCGATGGCTACACCTTC
CAWSVLTIDGYTF
>TRBD1|once|15|TRBV2|TRBJ1-6
TGTGCCAGCACCCGGTGGGGGACAGTTAATTCACCCCTCCACTTT
CASTRWGTVNSPLHF
>NA|NA|16|TRBV27|TRBJ1-1
TGTGCCAGCAGTAAGCTTTTGGGGGAATCAGACACTGAAGCTTTCTTT
CASSKLLGESDTEAFF
>TRBD2|few|15|TRBV5-8|TRBJ2-1
TGTGCCAGCAGCTTGACTAGCGGGGATTACAATGAGCAGTTCTTC
CASSLTSGDYNEQFF
>NA|NA|13|TRBV11-2|TRBJ1-1
TGTGCCAGCAGCCCAAGGGAGGGCACTGAAGCTTTCTTT
CASSPREGTEAFF
>NA|NA|15|TRBV2|TRBJ1-1
TGTGCCAGCAGGCGGACAGCCGTAGGGAGCACTGAAGCTTTCTTT
CASRRTAVGSTEAFF